This is a list of T cell receptor beta chains from one sample in a study of CD8 T cell repertoires and HIV-1 epitope variants. Their target antigens are unknown. The protocol was immunoSEQ multiplex PCR, while the TCRdb copy is restricted to in-frame clones and leaves out a portion. The repertoire holds 2,500 to 3,000 clones, roughly 69% seen once, with more than 35% in the top ten. Sequenced sample: cultured CD8+ T cells derived from PBMCs. The source is a male donor with HIV. CDR3s include the opening cysteine and the closing phenylalanine or tryptophan. D genes are given only for firm matches. Clone size appears in some rows only: once, few, many, or a class for an expanded clone.

d_call j_call v_call clone_size cdr3_nt cdr3_aa
NA TRBJ1-2 TRBV19 NA TGTGCCAGTAGTCCTGGAATTTATGGCTACACCTTC CASSPGIYGYTF
TRBD2 TRBJ2-1 TRBV7-2 once TGTGCCAGCAGCTTAGAGCCCCGGACTAGCTGGGGCAATGAGCAGTTCTTC CASSLEPRTSWGNEQFF
TRBD2 TRBJ2-1 TRBV9 NA TGTGCCAGCAGCGCACATCGGGGGGTCACCTACAATGAGCAGTTCTTC CASSAHRGVTYNEQFF
NA TRBJ2-5 TRBV5-1 NA TGCGCCAGCAGCTTGAACAGGGCGGGCCAAGAGACCCAGTACTTC CASSLNRAGQETQYF
TRBD1 TRBJ1-6 TRBV4-3 few TGCGCCAGCAGCCAAGAGATAGGGGGCATCTTACCCCTCCACTTT CASSQEIGGILPLHF
NA TRBJ2-6 TRBV5-5 NA TGTGCCAGCGTGGTATTTCTCGCACAAAGTCGGGCCAACGTCCTGACTTTC CASVVFLAQSRANVLTF
TRBD2 TRBJ2-1 TRBV10-2 NA TGCGCCAGCAGTGATTCGAGCGGGGGGCAAGGTGAGCAGTTCTTC CASSDSSGGQGEQFF
NA TRBJ1-2 TRBV14 NA TGTGCCAGCAGCCAAGATCCCTCCCGCTATGGCTACACCTTC CASSQDPSRYGYTF
TRBD2 TRBJ2-1 TRBV7-2 NA TGTGCCAGCAGCTTAGCGAGCGGGGGAGTCATATTGTATGAGCAGTTCTTC CASSLASGGVILYEQFF
NA TRBJ2-4 TRBV5-7 NA TGTGCCAGCAGCGGCGGGTGGAGGGATTGGGACAAAAACATTCAGTACTTC CASSGGWRDWDKNIQYF
NA TRBJ2-5 TRBV14 NA TGTGCCAGCAGCGATTTCAGGGGTGGAGAGACCCAGTACTTC CASSDFRGGETQYF
NA TRBJ2-7 TRBV14 NA TGTGCCAGCAGCCAAGTGGTCAGCTACGAGCAGTACTTC CASSQVVSYEQYF
TRBD2 TRBJ2-3 TRBV6-1 NA TGTGCCAGCAGCAGGACTAGCGGAAGCACAGATACGCAGTATTTT CASSRTSGSTDTQYF
NA TRBJ1-6 TRBV5-6 NA TGTGCCAGCAGCTTGGGTGCGGTTTCACCCCTCCACTTT CASSLGAVSPLHF
TRBD2 TRBJ2-1 TRBV10-1 NA TGCGCCAGCAGTATTAGCGGGAGGGGGGGCAATGAGCAGTTCTTC CASSISGRGGNEQFF
TRBD1 TRBJ1-2 TRBV7-9 NA TGTGCCAGCAGCCTCGACAGGGGGGATTATGGCTACACCTTC CASSLDRGDYGYTF
TRBD2 TRBJ2-3 TRBV7-9 NA TGTGCCAGCAGTTTAGCGGGAGCTGGCACAGATACGCAGTATTTT CASSLAGAGTDTQYF
NA TRBJ2-5 TRBV28 NA TGTGCCAGCAGTTCCGTCGACCGAGACCAAGAGACCCAGTACTTC CASSSVDRDQETQYF
TRBD1 TRBJ2-7 TRBV27 NA TGTGCCAGCAGTCCTACCGGGACAGGCTACGAGCAGTACTTC CASSPTGTGYEQYF
NA TRBJ1-1 TRBV9 NA TGTGCCAGCAGCGGATCCGGGACACAGAACACTGAAGCTTTCTTT CASSGSGTQNTEAFF
NA TRBJ2-2 TRBV4-3 few TGCGCCAGCAGCAACAGGGCGAACACCGGGGAGCTGTTTTTT CASSNRANTGELFF
NA TRBJ1-4 TRBV13 NA TGTGCCAGCAGCTTAGAAGGGGGAAGAGAAAAACTGTTTTTT CASSLEGGREKLFF
NA TRBJ1-5 TRBV2 NA TGTGCCAGCAGTGAACGGTCAGCCCAGCATTTT CASSERSAQHF
TRBD1 TRBJ2-2 TRBV6-1 NA TGTGCCAGCAGTGAACGACAGGGCGGCGGCACCGGGGAGCTGTTTTTT CASSERQGGGTGELFF
TRBD1 TRBJ1-5 TRBV7-2 NA TGTGCCAGCAGCTTAGGGGCAGGCAGGGGGCAGCCCCAGCATTTT CASSLGAGRGQPQHF
NA TRBJ1-1 TRBV6-1 NA TGTGCCAGCAGTGAAGTTGGAGGGGATATCGCTGAAGCTTTCTTT CASSEVGGDIAEAFF
NA TRBJ2-7 TRBV4-3 few TGCGCCAGCAGCCAGGCCGGGACCCCACTCTACGAGCAGTACTTC CASSQAGTPLYEQYF
TRBD2 TRBJ2-7 TRBV27 NA TGTGCCAGCAGTTTATGGACTAGCGGGGGGACCTACGAGCAGTACTTC CASSLWTSGGTYEQYF
NA TRBJ1-2 TRBV6-5 NA TGTGCCAGCAGTTACTTCCAGGATCGGGGTGGCTACACCTTC CASSYFQDRGGYTF
NA TRBJ1-1 TRBV23-1 few TGCGCCAGCAGTCAAAGGGACACTGAAGCTTTCTTT CASSQRDTEAFF
NA TRBJ2-2 TRBV19 NA TGTGCCAGTATGCTCGATACAGCGAACACCGGGGAGCTGTTTTTT CASMLDTANTGELFF
NA TRBJ1-5 TRBV19 NA TGTGCCAGTACTATTTTTAATGGCAATCAGCCCCAGCATTTT CASTIFNGNQPQHF
TRBD1 TRBJ2-7 TRBV2 few TGTGCCAGCAGTGAAGCTGGACAGGGGGCGTGGGAGCAGTACTTC CASSEAGQGAWEQYF
TRBD2 TRBJ2-1 TRBV27 NA TGTGCCAGCAGTCCTACGACTAGCGGCTACTCCTACAATGAGCAGTTCTTC CASSPTTSGYSYNEQFF
NA TRBJ2-2 TRBV30 NA TGTGCCTGGAGTGCCCCAACAGGACAGAACACCGGGGAGCTGTTTTTT CAWSAPTGQNTGELFF